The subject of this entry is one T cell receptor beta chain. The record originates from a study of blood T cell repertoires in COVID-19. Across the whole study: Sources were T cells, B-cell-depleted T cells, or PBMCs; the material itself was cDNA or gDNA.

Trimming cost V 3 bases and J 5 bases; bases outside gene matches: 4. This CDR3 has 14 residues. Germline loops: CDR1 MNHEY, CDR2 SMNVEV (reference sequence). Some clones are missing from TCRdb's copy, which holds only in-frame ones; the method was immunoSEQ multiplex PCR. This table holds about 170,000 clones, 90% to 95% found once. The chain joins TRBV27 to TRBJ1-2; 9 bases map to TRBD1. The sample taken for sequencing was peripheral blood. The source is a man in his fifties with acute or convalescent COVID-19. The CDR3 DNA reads TGTGCCAGCAGTTTTGCCGGACAGGGGTATGGCTACACCTTC. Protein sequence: CASSFAGQGYGYTF.